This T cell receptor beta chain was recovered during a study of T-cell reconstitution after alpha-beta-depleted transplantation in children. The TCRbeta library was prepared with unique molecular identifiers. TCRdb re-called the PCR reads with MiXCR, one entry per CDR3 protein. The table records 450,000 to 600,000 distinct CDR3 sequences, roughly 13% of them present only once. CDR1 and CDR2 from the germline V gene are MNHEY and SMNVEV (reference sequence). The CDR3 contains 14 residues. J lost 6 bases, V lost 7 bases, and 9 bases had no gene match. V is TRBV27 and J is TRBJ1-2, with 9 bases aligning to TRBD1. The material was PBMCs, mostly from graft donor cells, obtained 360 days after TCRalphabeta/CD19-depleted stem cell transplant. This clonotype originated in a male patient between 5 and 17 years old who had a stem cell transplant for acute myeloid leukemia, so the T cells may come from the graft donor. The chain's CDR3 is CASNKQGAFHGYTF. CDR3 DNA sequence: TGTGCCAGCAACAAACAGGGGGCATTTCATGGCTACACCTTC.